The T cell receptor (beta chain) under discussion was sequenced for a study of T cell changes during pregnancy in multiple sclerosis. Clones were sequenced by immunoSEQ multiplex PCR, and TCRdb holds only the in-frame ones, with some missing. This table has about 40,000 clones, approximately 91% appearing once. The ends were cut back, 4 bases at V and 0 bases at J, with 16 bases in the middle. The CDR3 is 16 residues long. Germline CDR1 is SGHKS and CDR2 is YYEKEE (reference sequence). V gene TRBV5-5 combines with J gene TRBJ1-1; D ambiguous. The sequence derives from a female donor with multiple sclerosis, enrolled in a pregnancy study. Sequencing was done on a sample of PBMCs (not recorded whether the cells were cultured). This chain's CDR3 is CASSLGPATLNTEAFF. In DNA, the CDR3 is TGTGCCAGCAGCCTTGGGCCCGCTACACTGAACACTGAAGCTTTCTTT.